This TCR beta chain was recovered during a study of blood T cell repertoires in COVID-19. V trimming: 5 bases; J trimming: 4 bases; junction bases outside the gene matches: 5. This CDR3 has 14 amino acids. Germline values: CDR1 LNHDA, CDR2 SQIVND (reference sequence). Here immunoSEQ multiplex PCR was the method, and the copy in TCRdb shows in-frame clones only, minus some. The sample shows under 80,000 clones, around 73% of them seen only once. The chain uses TRBV19 and TRBJ2-1; TRBD1 matches at 7 bases. This TCR derives from an elderly man with active or convalescent COVID-19. The sequenced material came from peripheral blood. The CDR3 sequence is CASSSRTGYNEQFF. CDR3 coding DNA: TGTGCCAGTAGTTCCCGGACAGGTTACAATGAGCAGTTCTTC.